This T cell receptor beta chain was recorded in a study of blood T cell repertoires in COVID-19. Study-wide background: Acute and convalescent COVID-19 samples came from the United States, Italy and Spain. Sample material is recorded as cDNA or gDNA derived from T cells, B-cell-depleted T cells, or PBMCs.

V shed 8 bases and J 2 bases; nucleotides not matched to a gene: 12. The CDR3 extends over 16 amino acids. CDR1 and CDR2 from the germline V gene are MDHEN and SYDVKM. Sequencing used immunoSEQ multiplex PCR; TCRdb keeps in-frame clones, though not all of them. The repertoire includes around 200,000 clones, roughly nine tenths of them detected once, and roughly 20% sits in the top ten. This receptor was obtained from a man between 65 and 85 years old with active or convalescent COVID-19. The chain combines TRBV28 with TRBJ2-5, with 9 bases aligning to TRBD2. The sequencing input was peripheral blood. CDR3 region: CASHGKLAGLQETQYF. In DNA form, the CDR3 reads TGTGCCAGCCATGGGAAACTAGCGGGTTTACAAGAGACCCAGTACTTC.